This is a list of T cell receptor beta chains from one sample in a study of CD8+ T cells in alopecia areata. TCRdb's table, derived via immunoSEQ multiplex PCR, lists solely in-frame clones and lacks some. The sample records about 160,000 clones, about 71% being singletons. The starting material was CD4+ T cells sorted from blood, obtained at week 4, from a patient treated with tofacitinib. Source of these receptors: a human donor with alopecia areata. CDR3s include the opening cysteine and the closing phenylalanine or tryptophan. D genes are given only for firm matches. Clone size, where shown, is once, few, many, or a class for clones that have expanded.

NA TRBJ1-6 TRBV2 NA TGTGCCAGCAGTTTAGGGGTAGCACCCCTCCACTTT CASSLGVAPLHF
NA TRBJ2-3 TRBV7-3 NA TGTGCCAGCAGCGCGACGGGGAGTGTAACAGATACGCAGTATTTT CASSATGSVTDTQYF
NA TRBJ2-5 TRBV5-1 NA TGCGCCAGCAGCTTGAAGGAGACCCAGTACTTC CASSLKETQYF
NA TRBJ2-3 TRBV6-6 NA TGTGCCAGCAGTTACGGGCTTGCAGATACGCAGTATTTT CASSYGLADTQYF
many TRBJ2-3 TRBV19 NA TGTGCCAGTAGTATAGACAACCTACCCTCCTATACGCAGTATTTT CASSIDNLPSYTQYF
few TRBJ1-1 TRBV10-3 TRBD1 TGTGCCATCAGAGGACAGGGAGGCACTGAAGCTTTCTTT CAIRGQGGTEAFF
NA TRBJ2-7 TRBV30 NA TGTGCCTGGAGTTTGGGGTCGTACTACGAGCAGTACTTC CAWSLGSYYEQYF
NA TRBJ1-1 TRBV30 NA TGTGCCTGGATCCCAAGTGTCGGAGAAGCTTTCTTT CAWIPSVGEAFF
NA TRBJ2-4 TRBV5-6 NA TGTGCCAGCAGCCTCGGCCCTTCAGCACTGAGCATTCAGTACTTC CASSLGPSALSIQYF
NA TRBJ1-5 TRBV30 TRBD1 TGTGCCTGGAGTCCAGGGGGAAGCAAGCCCCAGCATTTT CAWSPGGSKPQHF
NA TRBJ2-1 TRBV5-1 TRBD1 TGCGCCAGCAGCTTGGGGTCCCGGGACAGGTCCACCTACAATGAGCAGTTCTTC CASSLGSRDRSTYNEQFF
NA TRBJ2-2 TRBV7-2 NA TGTGCCAGCAGCTCTGGGACCTTCGGCACCGGGGAGCTGTTTTTT CASSSGTFGTGELFF
NA TRBJ2-7 TRBV14 NA TGTGCCAGCAGCTCCGGTGGATCCGAGCAGTACTTC CASSSGGSEQYF
once TRBJ2-1 TRBV5-1 NA TGCGCCAGCGCCGATCTAAGCTCCTACAATGAGCAGTTCTTC CASADLSSYNEQFF
NA TRBJ2-2 TRBV9 NA TGTGCCAGCAGCAGCAGCCGAGCGAACACCGGGGAGCTGTTTTTT CASSSSRANTGELFF
NA TRBJ2-5 TRBV29-1 TRBD2 TGCAGCGTTGACAGGGAGGGTCAAGAGACCCAGTACTTC CSVDREGQETQYF
NA TRBJ2-6 TRBV29-1 TRBD1 TGCAGCGTTGTATCGACAGGGGACTCTGGGGCCAACGTCCTGACTTTC CSVVSTGDSGANVLTF
NA TRBJ1-2 TRBV30 NA TGTGCCTGGAGTACTAGCGCTGGCTACACCTTC CAWSTSAGYTF
few TRBJ2-5 TRBV4-3 NA TGCGCCAGCAGCCAAGATCAACTAGCCGGGGAGACCCAGTACTTC CASSQDQLAGETQYF
NA TRBJ1-2 TRBV30 TRBD1 TGTGCCTGGAGTAGACAGGGGGTCTATGGCTACACCTTC CAWSRQGVYGYTF
NA TRBJ2-5 TRBV5-6 NA TGTGCCAGCAGCTCCCAAGAGACCCAGTACTTC CASSSQETQYF
NA TRBJ1-6 TRBV29-1 TRBD1 TGCAGCGTCCAGGAGAACAGGGGGAATTCACCCCTCCACTTT CSVQENRGNSPLHF
NA TRBJ2-1 TRBV5-1 NA TGCGCCAGCAGTCACCCTCAAGGCGGTGAGCAGTTCTTC CASSHPQGGEQFF
NA TRBJ2-1 TRBV6-5 TRBD1 TGTGCCAGCAGTTCAACAGGGGGCCTATGGTACAATGAGCAGTTCTTC CASSSTGGLWYNEQFF
NA TRBJ1-2 TRBV30 NA TGTGCGCAGACCGGGGGGGATGGCTACACCTTC CAQTGGDGYTF
few TRBJ2-7 TRBV29-1 NA TGCAGCGTTGTTGGACAGATCTCCTACGAGCAGTACTTC CSVVGQISYEQYF
NA TRBJ2-4 TRBV29-1 TRBD1 TGCAGCGTTGAAGATTGGACAGGGAACATTCAGTACTTC CSVEDWTGNIQYF
NA TRBJ1-1 TRBV27 TRBD1 TGTGCCAGCAGCGGGACAGCTAAGAACACTGAAGCTTTCTTT CASSGTAKNTEAFF
few TRBJ1-2 TRBV4-2 TRBD1 TGTGCCAGCAGACGACAGGGAATAGGGTATGGCTACACCTTC CASRRQGIGYGYTF
NA TRBJ2-5 TRBV19 TRBD1 TGTGCCAGTAGCCGACAGGGTCGAGGGGAGACCCAGTACTTC CASSRQGRGETQYF
NA TRBJ2-3 TRBV7-2 TRBD2 TGTGCCAGCAGCCGAGAGGGAGGGGTCGCAGATACGCAGTATTTT CASSREGGVADTQYF
NA TRBJ2-1 TRBV18 NA TGTGCCAGCTCACCCTTCGGGGCGGGGAGCTCCTACAATGAGCAGTTCTTC CASSPFGAGSSYNEQFF
NA TRBJ2-7 TRBV29-1 NA TGCAGCGCCGCCGACAGCCCACGGGAGCAGTACTTC CSAADSPREQYF
NA TRBJ1-4 TRBV29-1 NA TGCAGCGCTAAACGACCTGAGACCGAAAAACTGTTTTTT CSAKRPETEKLFF
NA TRBJ2-5 TRBV4-3 NA TGCGCCAGCAGCCAAGGGTACGCTGGCTGGGAGACCCAGTACTTC CASSQGYAGWETQYF
NA TRBJ2-7 TRBV30 TRBD1 TGTGCCTGGAGTGTAAGGGACAGGGGCGTGGACGAGCAGTACTTC CAWSVRDRGVDEQYF
NA TRBJ2-1 TRBV13 NA TGTGCCAGCAGCTTCAGGGGCGGTGAGCAGTTCTTC CASSFRGGEQFF
NA TRBJ1-1 TRBV15 NA TGTGCCACCAGCAGAGAGGCGGGGGCGAGCGAAGCTTTCTTT CATSREAGASEAFF
few TRBJ2-1 TRBV19 TRBD2 TGTGCCAGTAGTGGCCCTATCGGGGGGGCGCGAAATGAGCAGTTCTTC CASSGPIGGARNEQFF
few TRBJ2-5 TRBV30 TRBD2 TGTGCCTGGAGTGGACTAGCGGCACAAGAGACCCAGTACTTC CAWSGLAAQETQYF
few TRBJ1-2 TRBV30 NA TGTGCCTGGAGTGTATACAGGACTAACTATGGCTACACCTTC CAWSVYRTNYGYTF
NA TRBJ2-1 TRBV7-2 NA TGTGCCAGCAGCTTAGTAAGGGGCAATGAGCAGTTCTTC CASSLVRGNEQFF
NA TRBJ1-2 TRBV5-6 NA TGTGCCAGCAGCCCCGGAAACGCTAACTATGGCTACACCTTC CASSPGNANYGYTF
NA TRBJ2-6 TRBV30 NA TGTGCCTGGAGTTTAGGGACCTCTGGGGCCAACGTCCTGACTTTC CAWSLGTSGANVLTF
NA TRBJ1-1 TRBV6-5 NA TGTGCCAGCAGTAACGTGGGGGTTACTGAAGCTTTCTTT CASSNVGVTEAFF
NA TRBJ2-4 TRBV30 TRBD1 TGTGCCTGGAGTCCGGGACAGAAAAACATTCAGTACTTC CAWSPGQKNIQYF
NA TRBJ2-7 TRBV6-5 TRBD1 TGTGCCAGCAGTTACTCCCGGGACAGGGGAACCTACGAGCAGTACTTC CASSYSRDRGTYEQYF
NA TRBJ1-2 TRBV30 NA TGTGCCTGGAGAACAGGAGGTGATGGCTACACCTTC CAWRTGGDGYTF
NA TRBJ2-7 TRBV11-2 TRBD1 TGTGCCAGCAGCTTAGAGGGACAGGGACCCTACGAGCAGTACTTC CASSLEGQGPYEQYF
few TRBJ2-1 TRBV19 NA TGTGCCTCGGGGGGCCATGAGCAGTTCTTC CASGGHEQFF
NA TRBJ2-5 TRBV30 TRBD2 TGTGCCTGGGGGTTACTAGCGGGGACCCAAGAGACCCAGTACTTC CAWGLLAGTQETQYF
few TRBJ1-3 TRBV5-6 TRBD1 TGTGCCAGCAGCCCGGACAGGAACTCTGGAAACACCATATATTTT CASSPDRNSGNTIYF
NA TRBJ2-1 TRBV2 NA TGTGCCAGCAGTGAATCGGGATTCTACAATGAGCAGTTCTTC CASSESGFYNEQFF
NA TRBJ1-5 TRBV5-1 NA TGCGCCAGCAGCTTGGACGGCTATAGCAATCAGCCCCAGCATTTT CASSLDGYSNQPQHF